This TCR beta chain stems from a study of blood T cell repertoires in COVID-19 (dated by TCRdb to 2018 to 2020). About the investigation overall: Samples covering the acute and convalescent phases of COVID-19 were provided by collaborators in the United States, Italy and Spain. The material from the prospective study consisted of cDNA or gDNA derived from T cells, B-cell-depleted T cells, or PBMCs. Deeply sampled blood TCRbeta repertoires from subjects exposed to, actively infected with, or recovered from COVID-19 were included in the dataset. The repertoires were made available in a free public database intended to serve as a resource for research on the immune response to SARS-CoV-2. The samples were drawn from the first 160 participants of the ongoing ImmuneRACE study and from over 950 subjects provided by 6 global collaborators. A de-identified subject ID, COVID-19 status, age in years and sex were almost always included in the sample metadata. Where HLA class I and class II types were available, the types were taken from metadata supplied by the sample provider, not from assay-based typing.

Trimmed from V: 2 bases; trimmed from J: 5 bases; junction bases lacking a gene match: 4. Measured from the cysteine to the phenylalanine, the CDR3 is 14 residues long. The kept DNA is CDR3 alone, 42 bases in frame from the first base. CDR1 is given as SGHRS and CDR2 as YFSETQ, both from the germline V gene. For this clone: Its specific antigen is unknown. No clone much larger than this one lies a single base away; base qualities are absent.

TCRbeta CDR3 regions were amplified from genomic DNA using the immunoSEQ Assay, a bias-controlled multiplex PCR. Regarding the original processing steps: Within the assay, amplification of reference gene primers was used to estimate how many nucleated cells each sample contained. Sequence reads were collapsed and filtered to measure the absolute abundance of every unique TCRbeta CDR3 rearrangement. For each sample, productive Simpson clonality was calculated as the square root of Simpson's diversity index across productive rearrangements. The clones in this table, taken by TCRdb from immuneACCESS, are in-frame only. Not every clone is retained; where verified, under half of the shortfall comes from an unresolved V gene, and the cause of the rest is unknown. V and J calls and clone size follow that table, whereas D and trimming were derived from the DNA. Here the sample has 300,000 to 350,000 clones; roughly nine tenths occur a single time. Of the sample, almost 4% falls within the top ten clones.

Participants in the prospective study were enrolled through a virtual design, were aged about 18 to 100 years, and lived in fewer than 30 United States geographic areas. Cohort assignment in the prospective study relied on participant-reported clinical history from a screening survey and a study questionnaire. Exposed participants were defined as having been in contact with someone with a PCR-confirmed or clinician-diagnosed COVID-19 case within 2 weeks of study entry. In the prospective study, mobile phlebotomists collected whole blood, serum and a nasopharyngeal or oropharyngeal swab from each participant. Additional blood draws and questionnaires over an approximately two-month period could optionally be provided by prospective study participants. Before DNA extraction, prospective study blood samples were shipped either frozen or at room temperature. On the study overall, not on this receptor specifically: The amount of clinical and demographic metadata varied by source and participant and was provided uncurated.

This TCR was recovered from a woman aged 25-40 years who had been exposed to COVID-19. Sequencing was done on a sample of PBMCs or T cells enriched from blood (not recorded which). The rearrangement combines TRBV5-1 with TRBJ1-2; a stretch of 9 junction bases matches TRBD1. The DNA sequence is given as TGCGCCAGCAGCTTTACCGGGACAGGGTATGGCTACACCTTC. Translated, this gives CASSFTGTGYGYTF.